This T cell receptor (beta chain) was documented in a study of human T cells and chemical hapten exposure. Study-level background: Patients were given diphenylcyclopropenone on the scalp weekly across the roughly 25-week study.

In regard to this clonotype: What it binds is unknown. This may be a read error: a much more frequent sequence differs by one nucleotide.

Attachment of unique molecular identifiers to individual cDNA molecules was performed in the library. A single record per CDR3 protein comes from TCRdb applying MiXCR to the RACE reads. The table has roughly 180,000 distinct CDR3 sequences, around 20% seen once; the top ten hold about 6.7%. Broader study findings: No alteration of TCRs above 1 in 1000 frequency was seen with DPC sensitization.

The germline CDR1 and CDR2 sequences are SGHDT and YYEEEE. This CDR3 is built from 12 residues. With 2 bases removed from V and 6 bases from J, the gap between germline ends came to 6 bases. Time point described: patch test 1, 2 weeks after DPC sensitization. The treatment was: therapeutic diphenylcyclopropenone sensitization with weekly scalp DPC. Sample donors consisted of patients with alopecia, aged 18 to 70 years, who were suitable for DPC. This TCR came from a woman aged 45-65 years with alopecia areata. Some clones in this sample may be carry-over from other donors' samples. This sample comprised whole blood, obtained in connection with sensitization to the hapten diphenylcyclopropenone (DPC). The chain has TRBV5-6 and TRBJ2-1, with a weak D call TRBD2 (5 bases). CDR3 nucleotide sequence: TGTGCCAGCAGCTTAGGGAGCAATGAGCAGTTCTTC. This sequence encodes CASSLGSNEQFF.